These 2 T cell receptor beta chains originate from one sample sequenced in a study of CD8+ T cells in alopecia areata listed by TCRdb under 2018. The time point label for this specimen denotes: around 29 days on oral tofacitinib. The meaning of the sample's treatment or condition label: oral pan-JAK inhibitor, 5-10 mg twice daily. Libraries came from the immunoSEQ multiplex PCR assay. For TCR sequencing, RNA was extracted from every sample and reverse transcribed into cDNA to serve as template. The clones in this table, taken by TCRdb from immuneACCESS, are in-frame only. Not every clone is retained; where verified, under half of the shortfall comes from an unresolved V gene, and the cause of the rest is unknown. The sample table records 150,000 or so clones; 54% of these occur just once. The ten largest clones represent 15% to 20% of the sample. The sequences come from CD8+ T cells sorted from blood, collected at week 4, from a patient treated with tofacitinib. Receptors were obtained from a human donor with alopecia areata.

At least ten counts were recorded for this clone. CDR3 sequence: CATSLDASYEQYF. The CDR3 coding sequence is TGTGCCACCTCATTGGACGCCTCCTACGAGCAGTACTTC. The chain uses TRBV19 and TRBJ2-7; the D is unclear. CDR1 is LNHDA, CDR2 SQIVND, per germline (reference sequence). V was cut by 10 bases and J by 0 bases, with 13 bases left in between. The CDR3 has 13 amino acids.

V and J are TRBV4-2 and TRBJ2-7, with D possibly matching TRBD1 (6 bases). The CDR3 spans 14 residues. Germline values: CDR1 LGHNA, CDR2 YNFKEQ. Trimming removed 4 bases at V and 3 bases at J, with 13 bases between. Here the CDR3 DNA reads TGTGCCAGCAGCCCAACAGGGAATATCTACGAGCAGTACTTC. This codes for CASSPTGNIYEQYF.